Listed below are T cell receptor beta chains from one sample, sequenced in a study of blood T cell repertoires in COVID-19. Generated by immunoSEQ multiplex PCR, the TCRdb table keeps only in-frame clones and is missing some. This table has 80,000 or so clones, 80% appearing once. Sequencing input: peripheral blood. The receptor set was obtained from a woman between 70 and 85 years old with acute or convalescent COVID-19. Each CDR3 is given with its conserved first and last residue. The order of the fields is J gene, clone size, CDR3 length, V gene, D gene, CDR3 protein, CDR3 DNA. The D gene is left open where the match is weak. Only some rows state a clone size, as once, few, many or a class for expanded clones.

j_gene: TRBJ1-5; abundance: -; len: 18; v_gene: TRBV10-3; d_gene: TRBD1; CDR3aa: CAISDPRGLRGDNQPQHF; CDR3nt: TGTGCCATCAGTGACCCCAGGGGGCTCAGAGGGGATAATCAGCCCCAGCATTTT
j_gene: TRBJ1-2; abundance: -; len: 13; v_gene: TRBV2; d_gene: -; CDR3aa: CASSEGLGWGYTF; CDR3nt: TGTGCCAGCAGTGAGGGACTCGGGTGGGGCTACACCTTC
j_gene: TRBJ2-5; abundance: -; len: 15; v_gene: TRBV7-8; d_gene: -; CDR3aa: CASSSSRGTQETQYF; CDR3nt: TGTGCCAGCAGCTCTAGTCGGGGGACTCAAGAGACCCAGTACTTC
j_gene: TRBJ1-4; abundance: -; len: 15; v_gene: TRBV5-1; d_gene: -; CDR3aa: CASSPVGTGNEKLFF; CDR3nt: TGCGCCAGCAGCCCCGTTGGGACTGGGAATGAAAAACTGTTTTTT
j_gene: TRBJ1-1; abundance: -; len: 14; v_gene: TRBV11-3; d_gene: -; CDR3aa: CASSLDQGRLITFF; CDR3nt: TGTGCCAGCAGCTTAGATCAGGGCAGGCTCATAACTTTCTTT
j_gene: TRBJ1-2; abundance: -; len: 14; v_gene: TRBV5-5; d_gene: -; CDR3aa: CASSLVSLREGYTF; CDR3nt: TGTGCCAGCAGCTTAGTCAGTCTTCGGGAAGGCTACACCTTC
j_gene: TRBJ2-2; abundance: few; len: 16; v_gene: TRBV6-2/TRBV6-3; d_gene: -; CDR3aa: CASSPRRTWNTGELFF; CDR3nt: TGTGCCAGCAGCCCCCGTAGGACTTGGAACACCGGGGAGCTGTTTTTT
j_gene: TRBJ1-1; abundance: -; len: 14; v_gene: TRBV7-2; d_gene: -; CDR3aa: CASSSTPRNTEAFF; CDR3nt: TGTGCCAGCAGCTCGACACCCCGGAACACTGAAGCTTTCTTT
j_gene: TRBJ1-5; abundance: -; len: 14; v_gene: TRBV19; d_gene: -; CDR3aa: CASSFRGGHQPQHF; CDR3nt: TGTGCCAGTAGTTTCCGGGGGGGGCATCAGCCCCAGCATTTT
j_gene: TRBJ2-7; abundance: -; len: 14; v_gene: TRBV5-6; d_gene: -; CDR3aa: CASSSISPPGEQYF; CDR3nt: TGTGCCAGCAGCAGCATCTCCCCCCCGGGCGAGCAGTACTTC
j_gene: TRBJ2-1; abundance: -; len: 15; v_gene: TRBV6-4; d_gene: -; CDR3aa: CASSGAPGDYNEQFF; CDR3nt: TGTGCCAGCAGTGGGGCCCCCGGGGACTACAATGAGCAGTTCTTC
j_gene: TRBJ2-1; abundance: -; len: 15; v_gene: TRBV7-3; d_gene: TRBD2; CDR3aa: CASSFSGGLYNEQFF; CDR3nt: TGTGCCAGCAGCTTTTCGGGGGGGCTCTACAATGAGCAGTTCTTC
j_gene: TRBJ2-7; abundance: -; len: 15; v_gene: TRBV18; d_gene: TRBD1; CDR3aa: CASSNRDRAGGEQYF; CDR3nt: TGTGCCAGCTCAAACCGGGACAGGGCCGGGGGCGAGCAGTACTTC
j_gene: TRBJ1-3; abundance: -; len: 18; v_gene: TRBV6-4; d_gene: TRBD1; CDR3aa: CASPTADRGFVTGNTIYF; CDR3nt: TGTGCCAGCCCGACTGCGGACAGGGGGTTTGTTACTGGAAACACCATATATTTT
j_gene: TRBJ1-5; abundance: -; len: 16; v_gene: TRBV4-1; d_gene: TRBD1; CDR3aa: CASSSQTGGSGQPQHF; CDR3nt: TGCGCCAGCAGCTCGCAGACAGGGGGCTCAGGTCAGCCCCAGCATTTT
j_gene: TRBJ1-2; abundance: once; len: 15; v_gene: TRBV6-4; d_gene: TRBD1; CDR3aa: CASSAQGGWNYGYTF; CDR3nt: TGTGCCAGCAGTGCACAGGGGGGGTGGAACTATGGCTACACCTTC
j_gene: TRBJ2-7; abundance: once; len: 16; v_gene: TRBV27; d_gene: -; CDR3aa: CASSLSGQGGSYEQYF; CDR3nt: TGTGCCAGCAGTTTATCGGGCCAGGGGGGCTCCTACGAGCAGTACTTC
j_gene: TRBJ2-7; abundance: -; len: 14; v_gene: TRBV6-5; d_gene: TRBD2; CDR3aa: CASSKGLASDEQYF; CDR3nt: TGTGCCAGCAGTAAGGGACTAGCGTCGGACGAGCAGTACTTC
j_gene: TRBJ2-5; abundance: -; len: 14; v_gene: TRBV5-6; d_gene: -; CDR3aa: CASSLGQLQETQYF; CDR3nt: TGTGCCAGCAGCTTGGGACAGTTACAAGAGACCCAGTACTTC
j_gene: TRBJ2-5; abundance: -; len: 16; v_gene: TRBV18; d_gene: TRBD1; CDR3aa: CASSPRRGTGRETQYF; CDR3nt: TGTGCCAGCTCACCACGCCGGGGGACAGGGAGGGAGACCCAGTACTTC
j_gene: TRBJ2-3; abundance: -; len: 16; v_gene: TRBV3-1/TRBV3-2; d_gene: -; CDR3aa: CASSFPGRGSSGTQYF; CDR3nt: TGTGCCAGCAGTTTTCCAGGGAGGGGGAGTAGCGGTACGCAGTATTTT
j_gene: TRBJ1-1; abundance: -; len: 12; v_gene: TRBV7-2; d_gene: -; CDR3aa: CASSSYLTEAFF; CDR3nt: TGTGCCAGCAGCTCCTACCTCACTGAAGCTTTCTTT
j_gene: TRBJ1-5; abundance: -; len: 13; v_gene: TRBV6-5; d_gene: TRBD1; CDR3aa: CAIRDRYNQPQHF; CDR3nt: TGTGCCATCCGGGACAGGTACAATCAGCCCCAGCATTTT
j_gene: TRBJ2-7; abundance: -; len: 15; v_gene: TRBV9; d_gene: TRBD1; CDR3aa: CASSADRPPSYEQYF; CDR3nt: TGTGCCAGCAGCGCGGACAGGCCCCCATCCTACGAGCAGTACTTC
j_gene: TRBJ1-3; abundance: -; len: 14; v_gene: TRBV7-9; d_gene: -; CDR3aa: CASSPGSPGNTIYF; CDR3nt: TGTGCCAGCAGCCCCGGTTCGCCCGGAAACACCATATATTTT
j_gene: TRBJ2-2; abundance: -; len: 16; v_gene: TRBV4-3; d_gene: TRBD2; CDR3aa: CASSQDSGGGSGELFF; CDR3nt: TGCGCCAGCAGCCAAGACTCGGGGGGAGGCTCCGGGGAGCTGTTTTTT
j_gene: TRBJ2-5; abundance: -; len: 15; v_gene: TRBV7-2; d_gene: TRBD2; CDR3aa: CASIGTGGTQETQYF; CDR3nt: TGTGCCAGCATCGGGACCGGGGGGACTCAAGAGACCCAGTACTTC
j_gene: TRBJ2-1; abundance: -; len: 15; v_gene: TRBV28; d_gene: -; CDR3aa: CASSPPGYSYNEQFF; CDR3nt: TGTGCCAGCAGCCCCCCGGGATACTCCTACAATGAGCAGTTCTTC
j_gene: TRBJ1-2; abundance: -; len: 16; v_gene: TRBV29-1; d_gene: TRBD1; CDR3aa: CSVDLSLGQGFFGYTF; CDR3nt: TGCAGCGTCGACCTGAGTTTGGGACAGGGATTTTTCGGCTACACCTTC
j_gene: TRBJ1-3; abundance: -; len: 17; v_gene: TRBV23-1; d_gene: -; CDR3aa: CASSQSSGQSSGNTIYF; CDR3nt: TGCGCCAGCAGTCAATCTAGCGGTCAAAGCTCTGGAAACACCATATATTTT
j_gene: TRBJ1-4; abundance: many; len: 16; v_gene: TRBV4-2; d_gene: -; CDR3aa: CASSPEKRAANEKLFF; CDR3nt: TGTGCCAGCAGTCCCGAAAAGCGGGCGGCTAATGAAAAACTGTTTTTT
j_gene: TRBJ1-5; abundance: -; len: 12; v_gene: TRBV3-1/TRBV3-2; d_gene: -; CDR3aa: CASSPLYQPQHF; CDR3nt: TGTGCCAGCAGCCCACTATATCAGCCCCAGCATTTT
j_gene: TRBJ2-3; abundance: -; len: 14; v_gene: TRBV5-1; d_gene: TRBD1; CDR3aa: CASTPGTEADTQYF; CDR3nt: TGCGCCAGCACCCCCGGGACAGAGGCGGATACGCAGTATTTT
j_gene: TRBJ2-3; abundance: -; len: 18; v_gene: TRBV9; d_gene: TRBD2; CDR3aa: CASSKGLAGDLSTDTQYF; CDR3nt: TGTGCCAGCAGCAAGGGACTAGCGGGGGACCTTAGCACAGATACGCAGTATTTT
j_gene: TRBJ1-4; abundance: -; len: 14; v_gene: TRBV7-2; d_gene: TRBD1; CDR3aa: CASSLQGQGRGLFF; CDR3nt: TGTGCCAGCAGCCTGCAGGGACAGGGTAGAGGACTGTTTTTT
j_gene: TRBJ2-1; abundance: -; len: 16; v_gene: TRBV4-3; d_gene: TRBD1; CDR3aa: CASSQETGGPYNEQFF; CDR3nt: TGCGCCAGCAGCCAAGAAACAGGGGGCCCCTACAATGAGCAGTTCTTC
j_gene: TRBJ1-1; abundance: -; len: 13; v_gene: TRBV12-3/TRBV12-4; d_gene: -; CDR3aa: CASSLGQNTEAFF; CDR3nt: TGTGCCAGCAGTTTAGGGCAGAACACTGAAGCTTTCTTT
j_gene: TRBJ2-7; abundance: -; len: 13; v_gene: TRBV10-3; d_gene: -; CDR3aa: CAISSTGLYEQYF; CDR3nt: TGTGCCATCAGTTCGACAGGTCTCTACGAGCAGTACTTC
j_gene: TRBJ2-7; abundance: -; len: 17; v_gene: TRBV5-6; d_gene: TRBD2; CDR3aa: CRTTRASGGRVNYEQYF; CDR3nt: TGCCGCACGACCCGGGCTAGCGGGGGACGGGTGAACTACGAGCAGTACTTC
j_gene: TRBJ1-3; abundance: -; len: 15; v_gene: TRBV6-1; d_gene: -; CDR3aa: CASSEAAGSGNTIYF; CDR3nt: TGTGCCAGCAGTGAAGCGGCGGGCTCTGGAAACACCATATATTTT
j_gene: TRBJ2-7; abundance: -; len: 15; v_gene: TRBV19; d_gene: TRBD1; CDR3aa: CASSGGQGFPYEQYF; CDR3nt: TGTGCCAGTAGTGGGGGACAGGGGTTTCCCTACGAGCAGTACTTC
j_gene: TRBJ1-1; abundance: -; len: 14; v_gene: TRBV7-2; d_gene: TRBD1; CDR3aa: CASSLSGTGTEAFF; CDR3nt: TGTGCCAGCAGCTTGTCCGGGACAGGGACTGAAGCTTTCTTT
j_gene: TRBJ2-3; abundance: -; len: 16; v_gene: TRBV5-4; d_gene: -; CDR3aa: CASSYGLPISTDTQYF; CDR3nt: TGTGCCAGCAGCTACGGGTTACCCATTAGCACAGATACGCAGTATTTT
j_gene: TRBJ2-7; abundance: -; len: 14; v_gene: TRBV6-5; d_gene: TRBD1; CDR3aa: CASSHDRGRGEQYF; CDR3nt: TGTGCCAGCAGTCATGACAGGGGGCGGGGGGAGCAGTACTTC
j_gene: TRBJ2-7; abundance: -; len: 15; v_gene: TRBV19; d_gene: -; CDR3aa: CASSIRGQNSYEQYF; CDR3nt: TGTGCCAGTAGTATAAGAGGACAGAACTCCTACGAGCAGTACTTC
j_gene: TRBJ1-1; abundance: -; len: 13; v_gene: TRBV11-3; d_gene: -; CDR3aa: CASRGRGNTEAFF; CDR3nt: TGTGCCAGCAGGGGGCGCGGTAACACTGAAGCTTTCTTT
j_gene: TRBJ1-2; abundance: -; len: 15; v_gene: TRBV7-2; d_gene: -; CDR3aa: CASSSNVRFPSGYTF; CDR3nt: TGTGCCAGCAGCTCGAATGTCAGGTTTCCATCGGGCTACACCTTC
j_gene: TRBJ2-1; abundance: -; len: 16; v_gene: TRBV18; d_gene: -; CDR3aa: CASSRTGQGGFNEQFF; CDR3nt: TGTGCCAGCTCACGGACGGGCCAGGGAGGTTTCAATGAGCAGTTCTTC
j_gene: TRBJ1-5; abundance: -; len: 14; v_gene: TRBV27; d_gene: -; CDR3aa: CASSVAGNGQPQHF; CDR3nt: TGTGCCAGCAGCGTCGCAGGGAATGGGCAGCCCCAGCATTTT
j_gene: TRBJ2-5; abundance: once; len: 14; v_gene: TRBV6-6; d_gene: TRBD1; CDR3aa: CASRGNRGLETQYF; CDR3nt: TGTGCCAGCAGAGGTAACAGGGGGCTTGAGACCCAGTACTTC
j_gene: TRBJ2-1; abundance: -; len: 15; v_gene: TRBV7-9; d_gene: TRBD2; CDR3aa: CASSFGTSAYNEQFF; CDR3nt: TGTGCCAGCAGCTTTGGGACTAGCGCCTACAATGAGCAGTTCTTC
j_gene: TRBJ2-2; abundance: -; len: 13; v_gene: TRBV19; d_gene: TRBD1; CDR3aa: CATRQGAVGELFF; CDR3nt: TGTGCCACCAGACAGGGGGCGGTCGGGGAGCTGTTTTTT
j_gene: TRBJ1-2; abundance: -; len: 14; v_gene: TRBV19; d_gene: TRBD1; CDR3aa: CASSHTGGAGGYTF; CDR3nt: TGTGCCAGTAGTCATACAGGGGGCGCAGGGGGCTACACCTTC